This TCR beta chain was identified during a study of blood T cell repertoires in COVID-19. Looking at the study overall: Sites across the United States, Italy and Spain contributed samples from acute and convalescent COVID-19. PBMCs, B-cell-depleted T cells, or T cells were the source of the cDNA or gDNA that made up the material.

Looked up from germline, CDR1 is SGHRS and CDR2 is YFSETQ. This CDR3 spans 16 amino acids. The V gene end was trimmed by 3 bases and the J gene end by 5 bases; junction bases not matched to a gene: 8. How the authors handled the data: Estimates of nucleated cell counts were drawn from the amplification of reference gene primers. Measured with immunoSEQ multiplex PCR; TCRdb has only the in-frame clones, and not every one. V and J calls and clone size come straight from that table; D and trimming were deduced from the DNA. This sample carries some 220,000 clones, roughly 84% of them seen once, and the ten largest clones take 3%.

This sequence joins TRBV5-1 and TRBJ2-5; TRBD1 agrees at 12 bases. This sequence was found in a woman in her twenties or thirties who had recovered from COVID-19. Sequencing used peripheral blood. The CDR3 is CASSYGTGGRTETQYF. DNA for the CDR3: TGCGCCAGCAGCTACGGGACAGGGGGCCGGACGGAGACCCAGTACTTC.